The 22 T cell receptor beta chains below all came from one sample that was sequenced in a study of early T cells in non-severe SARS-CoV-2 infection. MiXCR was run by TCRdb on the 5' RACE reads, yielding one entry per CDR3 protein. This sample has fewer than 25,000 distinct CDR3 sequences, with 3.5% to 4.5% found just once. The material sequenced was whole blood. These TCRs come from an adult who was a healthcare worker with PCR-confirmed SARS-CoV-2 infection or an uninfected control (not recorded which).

The CDR3 reads CASSLSESYEQYF. The CDR3 DNA sequence: TGCGCCAGCAGCTTGTCAGAATCCTACGAGCAGTACTTC. This chain connects TRBV5-1 to TRBJ2-7; D uncertain. Germline assignment: CDR1 SGHRS and CDR2 YFSETQ. V was cut by 1 base and J by 1 base, with 6 bases left in between. The CDR3 is 13 amino acids.

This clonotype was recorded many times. This chain's CDR3 is CSVAQGLEGYTF. CDR3 coding DNA: TGCAGCGTGGCCCAAGGCCTGGAGGGCTACACCTTC. V gene TRBV29-1 combines with J gene TRBJ1-2; D remains ambiguous. Trimming took off 6 bases at V and 8 bases at J, with 16 bases between the two ends. Looked up from germline, CDR1 is SQVTM and CDR2 is ANQGSEA. This CDR3 spans 12 amino acids.

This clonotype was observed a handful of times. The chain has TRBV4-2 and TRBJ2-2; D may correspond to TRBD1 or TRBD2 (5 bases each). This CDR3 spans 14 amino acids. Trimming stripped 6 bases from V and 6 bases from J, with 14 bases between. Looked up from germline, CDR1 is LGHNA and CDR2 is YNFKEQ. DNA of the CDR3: TGTGCCAGCAGGCGAGGGGAGTTCGCCGGGGAGCTGTTTTTT. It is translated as CASRRGEFAGELFF.

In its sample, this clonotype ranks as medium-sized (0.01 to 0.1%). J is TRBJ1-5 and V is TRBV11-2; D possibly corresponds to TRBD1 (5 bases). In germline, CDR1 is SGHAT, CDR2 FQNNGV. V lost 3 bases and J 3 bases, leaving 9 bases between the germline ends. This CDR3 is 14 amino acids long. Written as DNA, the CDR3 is TGTGCCAGCAGCTTGGATGGGGCCAATCAGCCCCAGCATTTT. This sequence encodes CASSLDGANQPQHF.

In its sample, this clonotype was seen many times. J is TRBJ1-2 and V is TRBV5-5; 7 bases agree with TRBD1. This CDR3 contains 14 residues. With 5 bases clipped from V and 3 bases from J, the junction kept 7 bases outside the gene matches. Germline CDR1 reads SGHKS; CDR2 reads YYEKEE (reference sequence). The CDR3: CASSPYQGDYGYTF. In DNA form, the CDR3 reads TGTGCCAGCAGTCCTTATCAGGGGGACTATGGCTACACCTTC.

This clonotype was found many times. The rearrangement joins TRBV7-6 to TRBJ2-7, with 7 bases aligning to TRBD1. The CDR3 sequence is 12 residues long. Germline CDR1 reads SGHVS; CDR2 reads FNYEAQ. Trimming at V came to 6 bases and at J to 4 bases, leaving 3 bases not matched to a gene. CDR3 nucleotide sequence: TGTGCCAGCAGTACAGGGGAGTACGAGCAGTACTTC. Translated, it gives CASSTGEYEQYF.

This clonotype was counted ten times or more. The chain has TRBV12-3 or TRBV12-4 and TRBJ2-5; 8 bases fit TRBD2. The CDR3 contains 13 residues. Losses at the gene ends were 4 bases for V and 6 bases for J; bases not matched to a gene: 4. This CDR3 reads CASSWSGRQTQYF. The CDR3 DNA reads TGTGCCAGCAGTTGGAGCGGGAGACAGACCCAGTACTTC.

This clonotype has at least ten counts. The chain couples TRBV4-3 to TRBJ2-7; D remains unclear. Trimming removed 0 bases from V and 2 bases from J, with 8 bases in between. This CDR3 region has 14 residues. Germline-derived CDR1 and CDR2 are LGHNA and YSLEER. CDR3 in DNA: TGCGCCAGCAGCCAAGAGGTCAGAACCTACGAGCAGTACTTC. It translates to CASSQEVRTYEQYF.

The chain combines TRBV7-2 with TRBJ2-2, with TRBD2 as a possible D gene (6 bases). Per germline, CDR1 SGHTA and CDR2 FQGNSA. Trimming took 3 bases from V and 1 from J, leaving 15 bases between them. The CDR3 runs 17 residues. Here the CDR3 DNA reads TGTGCCAGCAGCTTCATCCCGACTAGATTGAACACCGGGGAGCTGTTTTTT. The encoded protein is CASSFIPTRLNTGELFF. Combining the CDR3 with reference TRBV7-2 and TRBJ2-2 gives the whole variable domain GAGVSQSPSNKVTEKGKDVELRCDPISGHTALYWYRQSLGQGLEFLIYFQGNSAPDKSGLPSDRFSAERTGGSVSTLTIQRTQQEDSAVYLCASSFIPTRLNTGELFFGEGSRLTVL.

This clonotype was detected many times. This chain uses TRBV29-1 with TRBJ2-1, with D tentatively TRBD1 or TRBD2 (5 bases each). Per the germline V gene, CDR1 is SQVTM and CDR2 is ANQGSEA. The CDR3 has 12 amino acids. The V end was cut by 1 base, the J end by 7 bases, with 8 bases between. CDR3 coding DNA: TGCAGCGTTGAAGGGGGGTTGAATGAGCAGTTCTTC. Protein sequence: CSVEGGLNEQFF.

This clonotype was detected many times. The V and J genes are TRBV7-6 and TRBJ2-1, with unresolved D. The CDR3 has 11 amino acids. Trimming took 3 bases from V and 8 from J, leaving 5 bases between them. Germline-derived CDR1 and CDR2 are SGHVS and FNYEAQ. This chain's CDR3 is CASSFRDEQFF. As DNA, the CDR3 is TGTGCCAGCAGCTTTAGGGATGAGCAGTTCTTC. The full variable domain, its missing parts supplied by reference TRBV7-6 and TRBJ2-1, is GAGVSQSPRYKVTKRGQDVALRCDPISGHVSLYWYRQALGQGPEFLTYFNYEAQQDKSGLPNDRFSAERPEGSISTLTIQRTEQRDSAMYRCASSFRDEQFFGPGTRLTVL.

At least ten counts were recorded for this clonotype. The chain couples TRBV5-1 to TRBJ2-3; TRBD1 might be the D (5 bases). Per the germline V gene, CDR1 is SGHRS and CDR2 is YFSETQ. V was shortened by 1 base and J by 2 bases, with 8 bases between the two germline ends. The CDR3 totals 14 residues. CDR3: CASSLQGDTDTQYF. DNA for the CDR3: TGCGCCAGCAGCTTGCAAGGGGACACAGATACGCAGTATTTT.

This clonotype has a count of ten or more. The CDR3 DNA is TGCAGCGCCCGGACAGGAAACTCCTACGAGCAGTACTTC. Its translation is CSARTGNSYEQYF. The genes are TRBV29-1 and TRBJ2-7, with TRBD1 identical over 7 bases. There are 13 residues in the CDR3. The V gene end was trimmed by 7 bases and the J gene end by 0 bases; junction bases not matched to a gene: 6. Germline lookup yields CDR1 SQVTM and CDR2 ANQGSEA.

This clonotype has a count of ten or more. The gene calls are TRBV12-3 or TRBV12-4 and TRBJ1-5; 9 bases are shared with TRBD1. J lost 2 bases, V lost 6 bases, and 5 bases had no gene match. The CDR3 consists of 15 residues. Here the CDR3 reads CASSRDRDGNQPQHF. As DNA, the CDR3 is TGTGCCAGCAGCCGGGACAGGGACGGCAATCAGCCCCAGCATTTT.

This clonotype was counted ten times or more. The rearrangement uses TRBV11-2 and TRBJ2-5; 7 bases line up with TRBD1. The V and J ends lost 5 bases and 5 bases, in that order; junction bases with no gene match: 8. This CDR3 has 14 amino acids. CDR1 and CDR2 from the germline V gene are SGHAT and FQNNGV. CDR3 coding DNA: TGTGCCAGCAGCAAAGGGACAGCCCGGGAGACCCAGTACTTC. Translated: CASSKGTARETQYF.

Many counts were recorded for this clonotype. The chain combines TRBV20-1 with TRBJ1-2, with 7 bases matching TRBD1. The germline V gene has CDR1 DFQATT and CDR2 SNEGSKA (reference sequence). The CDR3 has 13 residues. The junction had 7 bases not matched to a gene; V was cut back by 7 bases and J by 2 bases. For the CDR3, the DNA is TGCAGTGGGAATCCGGGACAGAACTATGGCTACACCTTC. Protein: CSGNPGQNYGYTF.

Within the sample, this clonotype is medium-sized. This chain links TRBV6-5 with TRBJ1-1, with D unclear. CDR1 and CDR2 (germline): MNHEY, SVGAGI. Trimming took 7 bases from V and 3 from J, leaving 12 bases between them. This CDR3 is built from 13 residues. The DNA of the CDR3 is TGTGCCAGCAACCTCCAGAGGGACACTGAAGCTTTCTTT. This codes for CASNLQRDTEAFF.

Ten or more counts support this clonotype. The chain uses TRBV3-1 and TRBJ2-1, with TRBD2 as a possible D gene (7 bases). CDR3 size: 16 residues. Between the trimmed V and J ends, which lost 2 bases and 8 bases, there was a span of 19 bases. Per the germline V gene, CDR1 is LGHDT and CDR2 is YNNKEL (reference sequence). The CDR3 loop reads CASSQILGRGADEQFF. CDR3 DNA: TGTGCCAGCAGCCAAATATTGGGACGGGGGGCCGATGAGCAGTTCTTC.

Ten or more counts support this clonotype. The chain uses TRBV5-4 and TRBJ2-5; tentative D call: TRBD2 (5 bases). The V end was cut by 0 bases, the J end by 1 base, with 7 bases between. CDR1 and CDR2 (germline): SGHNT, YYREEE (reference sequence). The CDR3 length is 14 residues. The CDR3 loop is CASSLGTFQETQYF. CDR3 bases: TGTGCCAGCAGCTTGGGGACTTTCCAAGAGACCCAGTACTTC. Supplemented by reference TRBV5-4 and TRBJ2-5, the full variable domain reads ETGVTQSPTHLIKTRGQQVTLRCSSQSGHNTVSWYQQALGQGPQFIFQYYREEENGRGNFPPRFSGLQFPNYSSELNVNALELDDSALYLCASSLGTFQETQYFGPGTRLLVL.

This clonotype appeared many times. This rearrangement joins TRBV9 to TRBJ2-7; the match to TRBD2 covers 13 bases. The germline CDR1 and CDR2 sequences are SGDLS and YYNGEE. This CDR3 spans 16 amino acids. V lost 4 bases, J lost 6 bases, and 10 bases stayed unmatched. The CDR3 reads CASSHGLAGEGGEQYF. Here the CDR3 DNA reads TGTGCCAGCAGCCACGGACTAGCGGGAGAGGGGGGCGAGCAGTACTTC.

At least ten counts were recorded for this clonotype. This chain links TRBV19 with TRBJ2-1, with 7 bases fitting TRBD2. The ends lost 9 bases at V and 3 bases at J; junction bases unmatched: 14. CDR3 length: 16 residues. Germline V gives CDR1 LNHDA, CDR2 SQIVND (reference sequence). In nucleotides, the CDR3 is TGTGCCAGCGGATTGACGGGGGGAATTAACTACAATGAGCAGTTCTTC. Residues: CASGLTGGINYNEQFF.

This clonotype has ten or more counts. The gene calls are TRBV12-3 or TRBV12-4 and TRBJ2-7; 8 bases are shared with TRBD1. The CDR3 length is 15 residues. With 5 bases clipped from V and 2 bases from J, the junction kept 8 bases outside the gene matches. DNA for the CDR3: TGTGCCAGCAGTCCCCAGGGGGCGCGGACCTACGAGCAGTACTTC. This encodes CASSPQGARTYEQYF.